This T cell receptor (delta chain) was identified in a study of DNA immune sequencing with unique molecular identifiers (dated by TCRdb to 2018 to 2020). Looking at the study overall: gammadelta T cells were enriched from buffy coats using immunomagnetic cell separation, and their genomic DNA was sequenced. gammadelta T cells were enriched from PBMC of under 11 healthy individuals by fluorescence-activated cell sorting. For the enriched versus non-enriched comparison, roughly 0.095 ug enriched gammadelta T-cell DNA and approximately 1 ug non-enriched PBMC DNA were sequenced. An ultrasensitive DNA-based TRD repertoire sequencing method using PCR-introduced unique molecular identifiers was developed and validated in the study. Validation of the sequencing method was done both on synthetic reference molecules and on blood samples taken from healthy individuals. All donors were healthy people, and roughly nine of the donors were profiled using sorted gammadelta T cells from peripheral blood.

As to this clone: Its antigen is currently not known. Base-call qualities are not available, and no considerably larger clone is one nucleotide away.

Overall study outcomes, separate from this receptor: TRD repertoire diversity varied between healthy donors, with several donors highly oligoclonal where top 5 clonotypes exceeded half of productive molecules. The primer-based approach is unable to detect novel TRD sequences that the primers do not target.

Libraries came from multiplex PCR. Genomic DNA was amplified with a 32-plex assay using primers for all 8 TRDV and 4 TRDJ genes covering the CDR3. During 3 cycles of barcoding PCR, a 12-nucleotide UMI was attached, and a second PCR using Illumina adapter primers followed. AMPure XP beads were used to purify the libraries, and library quality was checked on a Fragment Analyzer using the HS NGS Fragment kit. The sequencing was run with an Illumina MiniSeq mid-output kit, including approximately 20% PhiX, and 150 cycles of paired-end reads. The study's own analysis went as follows. MIGEC version 1.2.9 was used to process reads, grouping reads by UMI and building error-corrected consensus sequences. Post-processing used modified VDJtools version 1.2.1 scripts and the tcR R package. TCRdb recomputed clones from the public reads with CATT; identical DNA rows were then combined. TCRdb assigned the V and J calls; the authors' analysis was not used. Across this sample there are 4,000 to 5,500 delta-chain clones, with roughly 11% seen only once. Approximately 50% of the sample is held by the ten biggest clonotypes.

This TCR was sampled from a human donor in good health. The sample consisted of gamma-delta T cells enriched from blood buffy coat, or unenriched PBMCs (not recorded which).

The DNA sequence is TGTGCTCTTGGGGAACCCCGGGGCCTTCCCCCGGACTGGGGGATAGGTCCCACCGATAAACTCATCTTT. Its protein is CALGEPRGLPPDWGIGPTDKLIF. The chain links TRDV1 with TRDJ1; a stretch of 11 junction bases matches TRDD3. The junction shows trimming of 1 base on V and 1 base on J, and the gene matches do not reach 23 bases of it. CDR1 and CDR2 were assigned from the germline V gene as TSWWSYY and QGS. Measured from the cysteine to the phenylalanine, the CDR3 is 23 residues long. Only the CDR3 portion is preserved as DNA: 69 bases, with reading frame beginning at the first base.